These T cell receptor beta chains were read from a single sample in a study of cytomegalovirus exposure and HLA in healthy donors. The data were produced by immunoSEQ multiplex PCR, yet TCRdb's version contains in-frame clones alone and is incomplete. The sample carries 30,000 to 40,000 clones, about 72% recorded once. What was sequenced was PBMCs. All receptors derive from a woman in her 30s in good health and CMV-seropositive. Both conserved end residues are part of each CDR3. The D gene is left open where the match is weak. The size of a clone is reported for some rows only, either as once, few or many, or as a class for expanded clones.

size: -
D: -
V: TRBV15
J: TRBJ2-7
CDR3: CATSRGTGNEQYF
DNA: TGTGCCACCAGCAGAGGTACAGGGAACGAGCAGTACTTC

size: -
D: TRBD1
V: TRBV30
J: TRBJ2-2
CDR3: CAWSAGTGHTGELFF
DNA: TGTGCCTGGAGCGCTGGGACAGGGCACACCGGGGAGCTGTTTTTT

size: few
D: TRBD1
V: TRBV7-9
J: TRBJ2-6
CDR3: CASSFLRGPGANVLTF
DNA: TGTGCCAGCAGTTTTCTCAGGGGGCCCGGGGCCAACGTCCTGACTTTC

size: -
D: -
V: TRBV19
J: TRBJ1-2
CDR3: CASSSQGLSYGYTF
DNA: TGTGCCAGTAGTAGCCAGGGACTGAGCTATGGCTACACCTTC

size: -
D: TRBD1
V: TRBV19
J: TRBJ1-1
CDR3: CASRPTGGTEAFF
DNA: TGTGCCAGTAGACCAACAGGGGGCACTGAAGCTTTCTTT

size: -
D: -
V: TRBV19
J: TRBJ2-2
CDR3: CASSPFTGELFF
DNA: TGTGCCAGTAGTCCCTTTACCGGGGAGCTGTTTTTT

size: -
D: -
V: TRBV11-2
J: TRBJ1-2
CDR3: CASGGPGVNYGYTF
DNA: TGTGCCAGCGGTGGTCCGGGAGTCAACTATGGCTACACCTTC

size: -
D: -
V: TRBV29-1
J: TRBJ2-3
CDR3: CSVEGLVGGLTQYF
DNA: TGCAGCGTTGAAGGGCTTGTGGGGGGGCTCACGCAGTATTTT

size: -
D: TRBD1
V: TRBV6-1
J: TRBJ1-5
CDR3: CASSFDRGGNQPQHF
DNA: TGTGCCAGCAGTTTCGACAGGGGAGGGAATCAGCCCCAGCATTTT

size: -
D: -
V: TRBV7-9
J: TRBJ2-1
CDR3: CASSPWTGRAYNEQFF
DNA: TGTGCCAGCAGCCCTTGGACAGGGAGGGCCTACAATGAGCAGTTCTTC

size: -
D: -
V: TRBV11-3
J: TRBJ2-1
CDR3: CASSSGTPYNEQFF
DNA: TGTGCCAGCAGCTCCGGGACACCCTACAATGAGCAGTTCTTC

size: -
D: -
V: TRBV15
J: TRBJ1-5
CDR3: CATSRDRRQESQPQHF
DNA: TGTGCCACCAGCAGAGATAGGCGACAGGAAAGTCAGCCCCAGCATTTT

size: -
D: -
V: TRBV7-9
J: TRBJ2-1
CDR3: CASSLASASELYNEQFF
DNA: TGTGCCAGCAGCTTAGCGTCGGCTAGCGAGTTATACAATGAGCAGTTCTTC

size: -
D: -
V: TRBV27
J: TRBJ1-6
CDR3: CASGQRHNSPLHF
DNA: TGTGCCAGCGGACAGAGGCATAATTCACCCCTCCACTTT

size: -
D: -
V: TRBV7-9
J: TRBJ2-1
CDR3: CASSLEGVSSYNEQFF
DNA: TGTGCCAGCAGCTTAGAAGGGGTAAGCTCCTACAATGAGCAGTTCTTC

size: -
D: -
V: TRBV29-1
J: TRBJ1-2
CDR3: CSVEAAEGNYGYTF
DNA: TGCAGCGTTGAAGCGGCGGAGGGGAACTATGGCTACACCTTC

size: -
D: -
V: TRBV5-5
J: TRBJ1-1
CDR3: CASSFGGNTEAFF
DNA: TGTGCCAGCAGCTTCGGGGGGAACACTGAAGCTTTCTTT

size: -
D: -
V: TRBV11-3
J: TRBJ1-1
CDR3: CASSLGSGEAFF
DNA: TGTGCCAGCAGCTTAGGATCCGGGGAAGCTTTCTTT

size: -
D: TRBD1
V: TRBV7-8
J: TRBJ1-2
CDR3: CASSPGQGVLYGYTF
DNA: TGTGCCAGCAGCCCCGGACAGGGGGTGCTCTATGGCTACACCTTC

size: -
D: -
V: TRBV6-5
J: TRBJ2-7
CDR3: CASSYGGSGYEQYF
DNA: TGTGCCAGCAGTTACGGTGGGAGCGGTTACGAGCAGTACTTC

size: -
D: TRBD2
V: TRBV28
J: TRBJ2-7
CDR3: CASSRTSGTYEQYF
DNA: TGTGCCAGCAGTCGGACTAGCGGGACCTACGAGCAGTACTTC

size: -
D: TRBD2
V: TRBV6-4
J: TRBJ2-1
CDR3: CASSDGGGYNEQFF
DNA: TGTGCCAGCAGTGACGGGGGGGGCTACAATGAGCAGTTCTTC

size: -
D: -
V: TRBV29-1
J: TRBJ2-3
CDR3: CSVGILASSADTQYF
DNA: TGCAGCGTTGGGATACTAGCCTCCAGCGCAGATACGCAGTATTTT

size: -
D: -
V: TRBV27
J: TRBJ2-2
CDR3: CATGGIYTGELFF
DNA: TGTGCCACAGGGGGGATTTACACCGGGGAGCTGTTTTTT

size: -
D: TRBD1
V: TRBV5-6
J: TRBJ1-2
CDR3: CASSSAGTGGRTRYGYTF
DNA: TGTGCCAGCAGCTCAGCCGGGACAGGGGGCCGGACTCGGTATGGCTACACCTTC

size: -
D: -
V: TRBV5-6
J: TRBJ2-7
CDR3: CASSYSPGYEQYF
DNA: TGTGCCAGCAGTTACTCTCCGGGGTACGAGCAGTACTTC

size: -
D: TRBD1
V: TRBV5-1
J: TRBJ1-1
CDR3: CASHTGQGSMNTEAFF
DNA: TGCGCCAGCCATACCGGACAGGGCAGCATGAACACTGAAGCTTTCTTT

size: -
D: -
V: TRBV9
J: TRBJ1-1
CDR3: CASSVQGHWNTEAFF
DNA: TGTGCCAGCAGCGTACAGGGACATTGGAACACTGAAGCTTTCTTT

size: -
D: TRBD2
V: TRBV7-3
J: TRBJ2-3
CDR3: CASSLGLASDTQYF
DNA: TGTGCCAGCAGCTTAGGACTAGCTTCGGATACGCAGTATTTT

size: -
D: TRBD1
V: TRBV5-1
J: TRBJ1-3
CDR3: CASSFGQGRSGNTIYF
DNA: TGCGCCAGCAGCTTCGGACAGGGTCGCTCTGGAAACACCATATATTTT

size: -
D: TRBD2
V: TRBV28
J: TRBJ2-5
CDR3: CASSHQIAGGQEGETQYF
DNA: TGTGCCAGCAGTCATCAAATAGCGGGAGGGCAGGAAGGAGAGACCCAGTACTTC

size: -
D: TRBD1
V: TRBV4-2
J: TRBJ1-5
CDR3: CASLVGTEDNQPQHF
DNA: TGTGCCAGCCTCGTGGGGACAGAGGACAATCAGCCCCAGCATTTT

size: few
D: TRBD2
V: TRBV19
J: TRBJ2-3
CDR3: CASSFGTSGRWDTQYF
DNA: TGTGCCAGTAGTTTCGGGACTAGCGGGAGGTGGGATACGCAGTATTTT

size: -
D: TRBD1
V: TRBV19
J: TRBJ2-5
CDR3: CASSKFGDRRETQYF
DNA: TGTGCCAGTAGTAAATTCGGGGACAGGCGGGAGACCCAGTACTTC

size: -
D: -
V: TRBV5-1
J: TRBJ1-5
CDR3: CASSLAMDQPQHF
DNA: TGCGCCAGCAGCTTGGCTATGGATCAGCCCCAGCATTTT

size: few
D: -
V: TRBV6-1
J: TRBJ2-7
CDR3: CASRSGTTSYEQYF
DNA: TGTGCCAGCAGAAGCGGGACAACTTCCTACGAGCAGTACTTC

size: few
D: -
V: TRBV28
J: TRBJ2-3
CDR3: CASSLLLDTSTDTQYF
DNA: TGTGCCAGCAGTTTACTCCTAGATACTAGCACAGATACGCAGTATTTT

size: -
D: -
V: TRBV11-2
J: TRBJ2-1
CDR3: CASSLGHNNEQFF
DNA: TGTGCCAGCAGCTTGGGACACAACAATGAGCAGTTCTTC

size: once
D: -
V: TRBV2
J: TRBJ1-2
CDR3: CASSVTATEGGYTF
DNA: TGTGCCAGCAGTGTGACCGCGACGGAGGGTGGCTACACCTTC

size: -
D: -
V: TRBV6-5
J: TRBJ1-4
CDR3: CATHNEKLFF
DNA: TGTGCCACCCATAATGAAAAACTGTTTTTT

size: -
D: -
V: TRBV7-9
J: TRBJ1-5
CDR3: CASSLAAGPNQPQHF
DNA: TGTGCCAGCAGCTTAGCGGCGGGCCCCAATCAGCCCCAGCATTTT

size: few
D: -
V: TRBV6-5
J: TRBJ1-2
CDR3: CASSYSTQGYGYTF
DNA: TGTGCCAGCAGTTACTCGACACAGGGCTATGGCTACACCTTC

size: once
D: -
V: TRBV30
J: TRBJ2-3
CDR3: CAWSVRLLTDTQYF
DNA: TGTGCCTGGAGTGTAAGACTCCTCACAGATACGCAGTATTTT

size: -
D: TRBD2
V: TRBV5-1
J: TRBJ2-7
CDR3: CASSFSAGGQLYEQYF
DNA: TGCGCCAGCAGCTTTTCGGCGGGGGGCCAACTTTACGAGCAGTACTTC

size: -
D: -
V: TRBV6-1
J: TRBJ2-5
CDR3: CASSDPGVGRKTQYF
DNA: TGTGCCAGCAGTGACCCCGGGGTAGGTAGGAAGACCCAGTACTTC

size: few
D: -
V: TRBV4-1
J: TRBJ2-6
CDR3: CASSQVQLSGANVLTF
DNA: TGCGCCAGCAGCCAAGTACAGCTCTCTGGGGCCAACGTCCTGACTTTC

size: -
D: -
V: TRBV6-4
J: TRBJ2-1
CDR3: CASSPGLAANEQFF
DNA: TGTGCCAGCAGCCCCGGGCTAGCAGCCAATGAGCAGTTCTTC

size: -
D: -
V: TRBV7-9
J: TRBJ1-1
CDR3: CASSLAGSEAFF
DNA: TGTGCCAGCAGCTTAGCTGGCAGTGAAGCTTTCTTT

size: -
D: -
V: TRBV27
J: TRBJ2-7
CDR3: CASWGVGPSEQYF
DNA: TGTGCCAGCTGGGGGGTAGGCCCATCCGAGCAGTACTTC

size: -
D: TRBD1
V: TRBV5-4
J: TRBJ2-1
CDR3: CASSLAGTAGNNEQFF
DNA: TGTGCCAGCAGCTTGGCGGGGACAGCAGGCAACAATGAGCAGTTCTTC

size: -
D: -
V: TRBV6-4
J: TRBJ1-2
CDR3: CASRKDSSNYANYGYTF
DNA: TGTGCCAGCAGGAAAGACAGCTCCAATTATGCCAACTATGGCTACACCTTC

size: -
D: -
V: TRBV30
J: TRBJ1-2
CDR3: CAWSVGGWAYGYTF
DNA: TGTGCCTGGAGTGTGGGCGGGTGGGCCTATGGCTACACCTTC

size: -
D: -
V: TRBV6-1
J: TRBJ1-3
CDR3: CASSEVPGLRDF
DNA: TGTGCCAGCAGTGAAGTCCCAGGGCTCAGAGATTTT

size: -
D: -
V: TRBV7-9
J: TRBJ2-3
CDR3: CSSSYFRVQVELWTDTQYF
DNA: TGTTCCAGCAGCTACTTCAGGGTTCAGGTAGAGTTGTGGACAGATACGCAGTATTTT

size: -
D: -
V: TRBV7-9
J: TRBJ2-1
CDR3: CASSFDNEQFF
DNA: TGTGCCAGCAGCTTCGACAATGAGCAGTTCTTC